The clone carrying this T cell receptor beta chain was seen a few times. A second PCR, run for about 6 to 12 cycles, used a sample-barcoded 5' primer plus a J-beta primer mix. TCRdb used MiXCR to reprocess the 5' RACE reads, holding one entry per CDR3 protein. The table has 700,000 to 900,000 distinct CDR3 sequences, around 24% seen once; the top ten hold 2.5% to 3.5%. The source of the sample is a study of blood T cells in healthy people across ages. Every sample gave at least 5 micrograms of total RNA when it was extracted. The data also belong to a second study, concerning T cells of mothers and their children. Per that paper: Three healthy Caucasian mothers, along with their six children, were the donors. Amplification in the second PCR used the M1S primer, which added sample barcodes and 2-4 random nucleotides. Sequencing got over 9 million TCR beta CDR3 reads from each mother and several million from each child.

Sample: blood. This sequence was found in a boy aged 5-17 years in good health.

Here the CDR3 DNA reads TGTGCCACCAGCAGAGGACAGCTCTATGGCTACACCTTC. Translating gives CATSRGQLYGYTF. The chain is built from TRBV15 and TRBJ1-2; D possibly corresponds to TRBD1 (5 bases). This CDR3 contains 13 residues. Trimming left V 1 base short and J 4 bases short, with 7 bases between. CDR1 is LNHNV, CDR2 YYDKDF, per germline (reference sequence).